A selection of T cell receptor beta chains follows, all from one sample in a study of T-cell reconstitution after alpha-beta-depleted transplantation in children. TCRdb fed the PCR reads into MiXCR, producing one record per CDR3 protein. The sample has tens of thousands of distinct CDR3 sequences, roughly 18% seen once; the top ten hold about 51%. The sample consisted of PBMCs, mostly from graft donor cells, taken 360 days after TCRalphabeta/CD19-depleted stem cell transplant. The receptors here all came from a male patient under 10 years old who had a stem cell transplant for acute lymphoblastic leukemia, so the T cells may come from the graft donor. CDR3s include the opening cysteine and the closing phenylalanine or tryptophan. The D gene is left open where the match is weak. Rows give clone size only sometimes, using once, few, many, or a class for an expanded clone.

abundance: NA; len: 15; d_gene: NA; v_gene: TRBV7-9; j_gene: TRBJ2-5; CDR3aa: CASSRNRLNEETQYF; CDR3nt: TGTGCCAGCAGCCGAAATCGACTAAACGAAGAGACCCAGTACTTC
abundance: few; len: 17; d_gene: TRBD1; v_gene: TRBV30; j_gene: TRBJ1-5; CDR3aa: CAWSRAGGGYSNQPQHF; CDR3nt: TGTGCCTGGAGTAGGGCAGGGGGGGGGTATAGCAATCAGCCCCAGCATTTT
abundance: NA; len: 16; d_gene: TRBD1; v_gene: TRBV4-1; j_gene: TRBJ1-1; CDR3aa: CASSQDPGQGKTEAFF; CDR3nt: TGCGCCAGCAGCCAAGATCCGGGACAGGGTAAGACTGAAGCTTTCTTT
abundance: few; len: 18; d_gene: NA; v_gene: TRBV12-2; j_gene: TRBJ1-1; CDR3aa: CASRLAMQGGALNTEAFF; CDR3nt: TGTGCAAGTCGCTTAGCGATGCAGGGGGGTGCCTTGAACACTGAAGCTTTCTTT
abundance: NA; len: 13; d_gene: NA; v_gene: TRBV29-1; j_gene: TRBJ2-4; CDR3aa: CSVRTLAKNIQYF; CDR3nt: TGCAGCGTTCGGACTCTAGCCAAAAACATTCAGTACTTC
abundance: few; len: 16; d_gene: TRBD2; v_gene: TRBV14; j_gene: TRBJ2-1; CDR3aa: CASSQRAGGRLSEQFF; CDR3nt: TGTGCCAGCAGCCAGCGAGCCGGCGGGAGGCTCAGTGAGCAGTTCTTC
abundance: NA; len: 14; d_gene: TRBD2; v_gene: TRBV29-1; j_gene: TRBJ2-2; CDR3aa: CSVERLAGSGELFF; CDR3nt: TGCAGCGTTGAAAGGCTAGCGGGAAGCGGGGAGCTGTTTTTT
abundance: NA; len: 12; d_gene: TRBD1; v_gene: TRBV6-5; j_gene: TRBJ2-7; CDR3aa: CASSLTGSEQYF; CDR3nt: TGTGCCAGCAGTTTGACAGGGAGCGAGCAGTACTTC
abundance: NA; len: 13; d_gene: NA; v_gene: TRBV12-3/TRBV12-4; j_gene: TRBJ2-5; CDR3aa: CASSWGRGETQYF; CDR3nt: TGTGCCAGCAGTTGGGGGCGCGGGGAGACCCAGTACTTC
abundance: NA; len: 18; d_gene: NA; v_gene: TRBV12-3/TRBV12-4; j_gene: TRBJ2-1; CDR3aa: CASSLAIGKGVSDNEQFF; CDR3nt: TGTGCCAGCAGTTTAGCGATAGGTAAGGGGGTTTCCGACAATGAGCAGTTCTTC
abundance: NA; len: 16; d_gene: TRBD2; v_gene: TRBV11-2; j_gene: TRBJ2-3; CDR3aa: CASSFPGGSSTDTQYF; CDR3nt: TGTGCCAGCAGCTTCCCTGGCGGGAGTAGCACAGATACGCAGTATTTT
abundance: few; len: 15; d_gene: NA; v_gene: TRBV12-3/TRBV12-4; j_gene: TRBJ2-5; CDR3aa: CASSHDYVTQETQYF; CDR3nt: TGTGCCAGCAGTCATGACTATGTAACCCAAGAGACCCAGTACTTC
abundance: many; len: 15; d_gene: TRBD1; v_gene: TRBV5-6; j_gene: TRBJ1-2; CDR3aa: CASSFIDRGIYGYTF; CDR3nt: TGTGCCAGCAGCTTTATCGACAGGGGGATTTATGGCTACACCTTC
abundance: few; len: 13; d_gene: NA; v_gene: TRBV12-3/TRBV12-4; j_gene: TRBJ2-7; CDR3aa: CASSLGSIYEQYF; CDR3nt: TGTGCCAGCAGTTTAGGCTCAATCTACGAGCAGTACTTC
abundance: NA; len: 16; d_gene: TRBD2; v_gene: TRBV5-1; j_gene: TRBJ2-7; CDR3aa: CASSSQISGRTYEQYF; CDR3nt: TGCGCCAGCAGCTCGCAAATTAGCGGGAGAACCTACGAGCAGTACTTC
abundance: NA; len: 17; d_gene: TRBD2; v_gene: TRBV9; j_gene: TRBJ2-2; CDR3aa: CASSVGAGGPVTGELFF; CDR3nt: TGTGCCAGCAGCGTAGGAGCGGGAGGGCCGGTGACCGGGGAGCTGTTTTTT
abundance: NA; len: 16; d_gene: NA; v_gene: TRBV4-1; j_gene: TRBJ1-1; CDR3aa: CASSQAPAGFNTEAFF; CDR3nt: TGCGCCAGCAGCCAAGCCCCGGCAGGGTTTAACACTGAAGCTTTCTTT
abundance: NA; len: 13; d_gene: NA; v_gene: TRBV4-1; j_gene: TRBJ1-5; CDR3aa: CASSPSQHQPQHF; CDR3nt: TGCGCCAGCAGCCCCTCCCAACATCAGCCCCAGCATTTT
abundance: few; len: 15; d_gene: NA; v_gene: TRBV7-9; j_gene: TRBJ2-1; CDR3aa: CASSLVGSGGTEQFF; CDR3nt: TGTGCCAGCAGCTTAGTTGGTAGCGGCGGGACGGAGCAGTTCTTC
abundance: few; len: 13; d_gene: NA; v_gene: TRBV3-1; j_gene: TRBJ2-2; CDR3aa: CASRRGWPGELFF; CDR3nt: TGTGCCAGCAGACGAGGTTGGCCCGGGGAGCTGTTTTTT
abundance: NA; len: 14; d_gene: NA; v_gene: TRBV4-1; j_gene: TRBJ2-1; CDR3aa: CASSRAGGNGEQFF; CDR3nt: TGCGCCAGCAGCAGGGCCGGGGGCAACGGTGAGCAGTTCTTC
abundance: NA; len: 14; d_gene: NA; v_gene: TRBV3-1; j_gene: TRBJ1-1; CDR3aa: CASSPGQPNTEAFF; CDR3nt: TGTGCCAGCAGCCCCGGACAGCCGAACACTGAAGCTTTCTTT
abundance: NA; len: 16; d_gene: TRBD2; v_gene: TRBV12-3/TRBV12-4; j_gene: TRBJ2-2; CDR3aa: CASSNPGTTNTGELFF; CDR3nt: TGTGCCAGCAGTAACCCCGGGACTACCAACACCGGGGAGCTGTTTTTT
abundance: few; len: 13; d_gene: NA; v_gene: TRBV24-1; j_gene: TRBJ2-1; CDR3aa: CATSDLITSEQFF; CDR3nt: TGTGCCACCAGTGACTTAATTACGAGCGAGCAGTTCTTC
abundance: NA; len: 17; d_gene: TRBD2; v_gene: TRBV2; j_gene: TRBJ2-1; CDR3aa: CASSEPGTSGSHNEQFF; CDR3nt: TGTGCCAGCAGTGAACCTGGGACTAGCGGGAGCCACAATGAGCAGTTCTTC
abundance: NA; len: 14; d_gene: TRBD2; v_gene: TRBV29-1; j_gene: TRBJ2-7; CDR3aa: CSVGGLAGINEQYF; CDR3nt: TGCAGCGTTGGGGGACTAGCGGGGATCAACGAGCAGTACTTC
abundance: few; len: 14; d_gene: NA; v_gene: TRBV7-6; j_gene: TRBJ2-2; CDR3aa: CASSLGLAIGELFF; CDR3nt: TGTGCCAGCAGCTTAGGATTAGCTATCGGGGAGCTGTTTTTT